The source of this TCR beta chain is a study of shared T cell receptors in the human thymus. Data came from immunoSEQ multiplex PCR; TCRdb stores just in-frame clones and leaves some out. The table includes hundreds of thousands of clones, roughly 86% detected once. This CDR3 spans 14 amino acids. In germline, CDR1 is MNHEY, CDR2 SMNVEV (reference sequence). V lost 0 bases, J lost 15 bases, and 9 bases stayed unmatched. This sample also appeared in a second study, on human thymus T cells. That source reports: Corrective heart surgery yielded the resections from which the thymus tissue came.

This sequence joins TRBV27 and TRBJ2-1; 9 bases are shared with TRBD1. The source material was thymocytes. The TCR was taken from a boy younger than two with a congenital heart defect. CDR3 sequence: CASSLSGQGPLRFF. CDR3 coding DNA: TGTGCCAGCAGTTTATCGGGACAGGGCCCTCTCCGGTTCTTC.